This TCR beta chain is from a study of T cells in Graves' hyperthyroidism and ophthalmopathy. Study overall: The authors collected peripheral blood at initial diagnosis, before any treatment.

General study results and limits: In the blood, most expanded thyroid clonotypes above 0.001 appeared as well.

It was RNA transcripts that yielded the amplified TCR beta CDR3 regions. The study used the HTBI primer set for a first-round RT-PCR of the TCR CDR3. Via MiXCR, TCRdb re-called the multiplex PCR reads, giving one row per CDR3 protein. The data contain more than 500,000 distinct CDR3 sequences, roughly 16% of them singletons. This clonotype appeared many times. Its specificity is unknown. Sequenced sample: blood. The source is a woman in her 30s with Graves' ophthalmopathy.

CDR3 sequence reads: CASTAQVASNEQYF. CDR3 sequence (DNA): TGTGCCAGCACCGCCCAGGTAGCGTCCAACGAGCAGTACTTC. This chain joins TRBV28 and TRBJ2-7; possible D gene TRBD2, 5 bases. Germline V gives CDR1 MDHEN, CDR2 SYDVKM. V dropped 7 bases and J dropped 5 bases, with 18 bases sitting between them. This CDR3 is built from 14 residues. The whole variable domain, filled in from reference TRBV28 and TRBJ2-7, reads DVKVTQSSRYLVKRTGEKVFLECVQDMDHENMFWYRQDPGLGLRLIYFSYDVKMKEKGDIPEGYSVSREKKERFSLILESASTNQTSMYLCASTAQVASNEQYFGPGTRLTVT.